This T cell receptor beta chain was found in a study of vaccination effects on CD4 cells after COVID-19. The wider study: Supplemented with around 9.8 IU/ml IL-2 and about 10 ug/ml peptides, two million PBMC per well were kept in culture.

Data came from immunoSEQ multiplex PCR; TCRdb stores just in-frame clones and leaves some out. This sample carries about 58,000 clones, roughly 80% of them seen once, and the ten largest clones take approximately 3%. With regard to this clone: Its cognate antigen is unknown.

The CDR3 is 12 amino acids. Germline V gives CDR1 LGHDT, CDR2 YNNKEL (reference sequence). V lost 1 base and J 4 bases, leaving 3 bases between the germline ends. After roughly ten days in culture, the CD4+ T cells were isolated. Nucleocapsid antibody tests were negative, and the vaccine recipients had no prior SARS-CoV-2 infection. Sequencing was performed on CD4+ T cells from PBMCs cultured without peptide, taken before COVID-19 vaccination. The source is a human donor who received a COVID-19 vaccine. The chain has TRBV3-1 (or the pseudogene TRBV3-2) and TRBJ2-3; no reliable D call. The CDR3 sequence is CASSQVPDTQYF. DNA for the CDR3: TGTGCCAGCAGCCAAGTTCCAGATACGCAGTATTTT.